Listed here is a single T cell receptor beta chain. The antigen is unknown. The record originates from a study of T cell clusters in autoimmune cytopenias. Study overall: TRB sequencing had a median around 52,000 reads and under 3,000 distinct clonotypes per sample. Findings and caveats of the study: The T cell clusters came from computational analysis alone and lack functional validation.

The CDR3 loop spans 13 amino acids. Germline-derived CDR1 and CDR2 are LNHDA and SQIVND (reference sequence). Multiplex touch-down PCR amplified TRB using TRB-A and TRB-B pools in one tube. Following a re-call of the multiplex PCR reads, TCRdb has one entry per CDR3 protein and lacks DNA. The table lists nearly 7,000 distinct CDR3 sequences, with more than 15% in the top ten. About 37,500 genome equivalents of blood DNA were amplified for TRB. These data were likewise used in another study, on T cell repertoires in aging, cancer and after chemotherapy. According to that study: Donors were grouped into six age bands spanning 30 or younger through 70 or older. Repeat sampling of healthy donors over several months to years showed clear clonal overlap.

V is TRBV19 and J is TRBJ2-5; the D call from TCRdb, TRBD1, cannot be confirmed without DNA. Sequenced input: peripheral blood. The TCR sequence derives from a human donor in good health. CDR3 loop: CASSPTGEKTQYF.